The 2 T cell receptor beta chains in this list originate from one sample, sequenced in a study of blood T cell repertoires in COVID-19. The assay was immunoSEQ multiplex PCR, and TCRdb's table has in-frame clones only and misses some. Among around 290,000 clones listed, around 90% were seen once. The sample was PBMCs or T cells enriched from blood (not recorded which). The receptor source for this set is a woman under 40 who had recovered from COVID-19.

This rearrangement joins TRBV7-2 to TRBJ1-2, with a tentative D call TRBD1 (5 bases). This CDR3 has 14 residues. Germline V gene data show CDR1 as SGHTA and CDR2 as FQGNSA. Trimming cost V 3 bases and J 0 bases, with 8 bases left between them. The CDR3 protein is CASSFRGANYGYTF. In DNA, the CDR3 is TGTGCCAGCAGCTTCCGGGGGGCTAACTATGGCTACACCTTC.

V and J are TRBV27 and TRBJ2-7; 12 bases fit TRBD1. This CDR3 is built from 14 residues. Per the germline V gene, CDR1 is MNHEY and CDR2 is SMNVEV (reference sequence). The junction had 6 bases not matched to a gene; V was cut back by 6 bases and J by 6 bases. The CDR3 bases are TGTGCCAGCAGATTGGGACAGGGGGCTCTCGAGCAGTACTTC. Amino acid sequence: CASRLGQGALEQYF.